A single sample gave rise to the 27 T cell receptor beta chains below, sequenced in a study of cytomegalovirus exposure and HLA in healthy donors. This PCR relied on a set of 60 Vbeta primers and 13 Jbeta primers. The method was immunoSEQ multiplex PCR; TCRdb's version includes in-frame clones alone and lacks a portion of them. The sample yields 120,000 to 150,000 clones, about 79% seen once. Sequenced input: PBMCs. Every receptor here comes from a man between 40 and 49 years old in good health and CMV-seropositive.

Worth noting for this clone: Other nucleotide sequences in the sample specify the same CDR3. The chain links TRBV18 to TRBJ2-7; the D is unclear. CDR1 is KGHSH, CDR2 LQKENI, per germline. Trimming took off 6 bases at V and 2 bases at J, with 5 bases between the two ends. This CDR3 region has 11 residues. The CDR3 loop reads CASSRTYEQYF. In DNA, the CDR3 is TGTGCCAGCTCGAGGACCTACGAGCAGTACTTC.

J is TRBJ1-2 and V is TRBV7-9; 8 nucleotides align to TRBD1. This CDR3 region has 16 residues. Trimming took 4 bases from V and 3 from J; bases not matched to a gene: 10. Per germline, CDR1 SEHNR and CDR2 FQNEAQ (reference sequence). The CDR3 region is CASSSTWTGTDYGYTF. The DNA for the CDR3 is TGTGCCAGCAGCTCAACTTGGACAGGGACGGACTATGGCTACACCTTC.

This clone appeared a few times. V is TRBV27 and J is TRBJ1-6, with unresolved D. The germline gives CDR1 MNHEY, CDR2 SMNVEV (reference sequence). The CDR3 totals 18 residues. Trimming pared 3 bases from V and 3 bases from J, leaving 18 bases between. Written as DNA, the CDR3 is TGTGCCAGCAGTTTGTCGGTCCCGAGAAGGAGCTATAATTCACCCCTCCACTTT. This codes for CASSLSVPRRSYNSPLHF.

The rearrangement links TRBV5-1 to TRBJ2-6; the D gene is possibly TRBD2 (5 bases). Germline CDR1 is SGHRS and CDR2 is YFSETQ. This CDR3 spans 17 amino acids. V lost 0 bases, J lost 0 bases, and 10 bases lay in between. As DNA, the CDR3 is TGCGCCAGCAGCTTGGAAGGGAGTCGCTCTGGGGCCAACGTCCTGACTTTC. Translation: CASSLEGSRSGANVLTF.

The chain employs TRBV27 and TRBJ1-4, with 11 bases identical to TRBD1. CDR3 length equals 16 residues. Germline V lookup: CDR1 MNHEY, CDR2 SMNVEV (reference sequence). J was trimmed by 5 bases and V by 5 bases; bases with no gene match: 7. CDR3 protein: CASSLRTGGYNEKLFF. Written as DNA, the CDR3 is TGTGCCAGCAGTCTCCGGACAGGGGGCTACAATGAAAAACTGTTTTTT.

The DNA for the CDR3 is TGTGCCAGTAGTCGTCCTAGCGGGTCTACGAACATTCAGTACTTC. Translated: CASSRPSGSTNIQYF. This sequence joins TRBV19 and TRBJ2-4, with 8 bases identical to TRBD2. V was clipped by 5 bases and J by 7 bases; unmatched bases: 10. The CDR3 runs to 15 residues. From germline, CDR1 is LNHDA and CDR2 SQIVND (reference sequence).

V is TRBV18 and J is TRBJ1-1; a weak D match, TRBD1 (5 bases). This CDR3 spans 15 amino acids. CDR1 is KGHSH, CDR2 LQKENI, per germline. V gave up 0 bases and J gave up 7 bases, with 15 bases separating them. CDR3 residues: CASSPPMTRTREAFF. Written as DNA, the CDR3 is TGTGCCAGCTCACCACCTATGACAAGGACACGTGAAGCTTTCTTT.

CDR3 DNA sequence: TGTGCCAGCAGCGGCACAAACTATGGCTACACCTTC. Residues: CASSGTNYGYTF. The V gene is TRBV11-2, the J gene TRBJ1-2, with no clear D. The V gene's germline CDR1 is SGHAT and CDR2 FQNNGV. V gave up 5 bases and J gave up 2 bases, with 6 bases separating them. There are 12 residues in the CDR3.

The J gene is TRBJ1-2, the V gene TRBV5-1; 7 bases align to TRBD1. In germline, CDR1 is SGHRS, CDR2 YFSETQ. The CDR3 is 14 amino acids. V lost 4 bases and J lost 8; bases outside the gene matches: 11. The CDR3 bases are TGCGCCAGCAGCGATCAGACAGGGATGGGCGGCTACACCTTC. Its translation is CASSDQTGMGGYTF.

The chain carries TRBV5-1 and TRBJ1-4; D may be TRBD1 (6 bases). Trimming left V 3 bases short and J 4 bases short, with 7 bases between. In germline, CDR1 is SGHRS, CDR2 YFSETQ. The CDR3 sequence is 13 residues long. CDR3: CASSSQGNEKLFF. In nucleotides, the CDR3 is TGCGCCAGCAGCTCACAGGGTAATGAAAAACTGTTTTTT.

The DNA of the CDR3 is TGTGCCTGGAGTGCCTCTCACACCGACTACACCTTC. Translation gives CAWSASHTDYTF. The rearrangement uses TRBV30 and TRBJ1-2; no definite D call. Trimming took off 1 base at V and 10 bases at J, with 13 bases between the two ends. The CDR3 runs 12 residues. Germline values: CDR1 GTSNPN, CDR2 SVGIG (reference sequence).

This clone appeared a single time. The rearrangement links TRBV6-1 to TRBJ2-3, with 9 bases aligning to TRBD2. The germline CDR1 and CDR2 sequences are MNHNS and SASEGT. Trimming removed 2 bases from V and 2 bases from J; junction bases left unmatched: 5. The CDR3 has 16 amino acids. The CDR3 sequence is CASSEWREGSTDTQYF. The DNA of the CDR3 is TGTGCCAGCAGTGAATGGCGGGAGGGCTCCACAGATACGCAGTATTTT.

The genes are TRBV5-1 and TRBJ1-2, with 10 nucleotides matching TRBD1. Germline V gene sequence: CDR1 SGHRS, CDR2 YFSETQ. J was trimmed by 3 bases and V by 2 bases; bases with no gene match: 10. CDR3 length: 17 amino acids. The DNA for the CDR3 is TGCGCCAGCAGCTTAGGGGACAGGGGAGACCGGGACTATGGCTACACCTTC. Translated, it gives CASSLGDRGDRDYGYTF.

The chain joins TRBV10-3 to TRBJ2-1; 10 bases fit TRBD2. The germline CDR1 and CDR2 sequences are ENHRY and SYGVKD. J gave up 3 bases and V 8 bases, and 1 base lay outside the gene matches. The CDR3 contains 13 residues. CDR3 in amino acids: CAIGTSDYNEQFF. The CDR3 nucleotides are TGTGCCATCGGGACTAGCGACTACAATGAGCAGTTCTTC.

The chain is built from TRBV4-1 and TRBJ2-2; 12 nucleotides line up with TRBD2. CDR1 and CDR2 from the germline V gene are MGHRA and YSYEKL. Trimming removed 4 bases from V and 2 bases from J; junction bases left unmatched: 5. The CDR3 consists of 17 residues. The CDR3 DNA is TGCGCCAGCAGCCCCTCTAGCGGGAGGGCCAACACCGGGGAGCTGTTTTTT. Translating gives CASSPSSGRANTGELFF.

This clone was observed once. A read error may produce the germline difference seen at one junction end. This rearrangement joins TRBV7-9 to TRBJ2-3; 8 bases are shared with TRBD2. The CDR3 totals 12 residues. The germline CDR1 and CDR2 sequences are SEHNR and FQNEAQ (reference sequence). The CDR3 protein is CSSSRLADTQYF. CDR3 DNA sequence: TGTTCCAGCAGCCGACTAGCGGATACGCAGTATTTT.

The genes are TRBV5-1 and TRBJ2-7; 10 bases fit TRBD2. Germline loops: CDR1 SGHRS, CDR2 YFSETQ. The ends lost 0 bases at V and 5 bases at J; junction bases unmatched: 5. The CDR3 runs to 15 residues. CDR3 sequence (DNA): TGCGCCAGCAGCTTGGTTGTAGCGGGGGGCCACGAGCAGTACTTC. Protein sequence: CASSLVVAGGHEQYF.

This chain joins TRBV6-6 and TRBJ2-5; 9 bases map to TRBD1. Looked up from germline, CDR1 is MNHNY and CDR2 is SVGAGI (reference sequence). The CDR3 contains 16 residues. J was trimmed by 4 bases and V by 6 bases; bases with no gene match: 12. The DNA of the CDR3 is TGTGCCAGCAGATTTTCTCCGGGACAGGGATTAGAGACCCAGTACTTC. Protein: CASRFSPGQGLETQYF.

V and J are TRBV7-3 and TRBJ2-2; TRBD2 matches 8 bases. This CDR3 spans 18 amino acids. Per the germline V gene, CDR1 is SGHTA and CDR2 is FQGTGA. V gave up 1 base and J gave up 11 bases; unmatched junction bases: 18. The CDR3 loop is CASSLRVGQRERKSELFF. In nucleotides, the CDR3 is TGTGCCAGCAGCTTAAGGGTCGGCCAGCGGGAGCGGAAATCTGAGCTGTTTTTT.

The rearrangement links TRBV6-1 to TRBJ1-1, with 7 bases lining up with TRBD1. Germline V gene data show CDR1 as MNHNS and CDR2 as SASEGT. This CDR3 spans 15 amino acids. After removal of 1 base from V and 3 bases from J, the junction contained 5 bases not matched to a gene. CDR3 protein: CASSEEGGWDTEAFF. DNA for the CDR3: TGTGCCAGCAGTGAAGAAGGGGGCTGGGACACTGAAGCTTTCTTT.

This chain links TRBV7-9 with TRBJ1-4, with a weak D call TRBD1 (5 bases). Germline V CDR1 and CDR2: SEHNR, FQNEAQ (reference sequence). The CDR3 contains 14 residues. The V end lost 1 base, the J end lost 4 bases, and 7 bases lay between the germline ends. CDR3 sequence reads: CASSLVRDNEKLFF. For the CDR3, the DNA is TGTGCCAGCAGCTTAGTCAGGGATAATGAAAAACTGTTTTTT.

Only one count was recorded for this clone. The CDR3 spells CASRFRTSGGTSTDTQYF. In nucleotides, the CDR3 is TGTGCCAGCAGATTCCGGACTAGCGGGGGGACTAGCACAGATACGCAGTATTTT. V and J are TRBV2 and TRBJ2-3; 14 bases fit TRBD2. Germline V gene data show CDR1 as SNHLY and CDR2 as FYNNEI. With V trimmed by 6 bases and J by 0 bases, 8 bases remained unmatched. The CDR3 is made up of 18 amino acids.

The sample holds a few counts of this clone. CDR3 in DNA: TGTGCCAGCAGCTACATGACAGGGTCACACGAGCAGTACTTC. Translating it yields CASSYMTGSHEQYF. J is TRBJ2-7 and V is TRBV7-9; TRBD1 matches at 7 bases. There are 14 residues in the CDR3. V trimming: 4 bases; J trimming: 5 bases; junction bases outside the gene matches: 8. CDR1 and CDR2 from the germline V gene are SEHNR and FQNEAQ (reference sequence).

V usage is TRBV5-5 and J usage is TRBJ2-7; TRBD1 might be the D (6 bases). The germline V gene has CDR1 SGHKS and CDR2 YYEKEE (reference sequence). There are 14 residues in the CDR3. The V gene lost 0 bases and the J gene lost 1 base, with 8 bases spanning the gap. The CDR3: CASSLAGVSYEQYF. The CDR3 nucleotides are TGTGCCAGCAGCTTGGCAGGGGTGTCCTACGAGCAGTACTTC.

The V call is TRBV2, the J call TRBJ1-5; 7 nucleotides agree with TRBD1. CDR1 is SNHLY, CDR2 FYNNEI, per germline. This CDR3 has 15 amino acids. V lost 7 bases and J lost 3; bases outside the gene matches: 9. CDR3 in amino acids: CASNPGTVFNQPQHF. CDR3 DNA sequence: TGTGCCAGCAACCCAGGGACAGTCTTCAATCAGCCCCAGCATTTT.

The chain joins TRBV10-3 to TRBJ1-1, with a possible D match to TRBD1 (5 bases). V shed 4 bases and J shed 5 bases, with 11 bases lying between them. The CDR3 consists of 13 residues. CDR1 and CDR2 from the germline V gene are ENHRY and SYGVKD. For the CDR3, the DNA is TGTGCCATCAGTGGTCGAAGGGGAACTGAAGCTTTCTTT. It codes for CAISGRRGTEAFF.

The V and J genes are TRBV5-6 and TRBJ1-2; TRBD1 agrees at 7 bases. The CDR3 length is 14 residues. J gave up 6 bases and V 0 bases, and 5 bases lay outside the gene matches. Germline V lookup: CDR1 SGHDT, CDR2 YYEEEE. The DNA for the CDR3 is TGTGCCAGCAGCTTGGTTACAGGGGCGAATGGCTACACCTTC. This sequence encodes CASSLVTGANGYTF.